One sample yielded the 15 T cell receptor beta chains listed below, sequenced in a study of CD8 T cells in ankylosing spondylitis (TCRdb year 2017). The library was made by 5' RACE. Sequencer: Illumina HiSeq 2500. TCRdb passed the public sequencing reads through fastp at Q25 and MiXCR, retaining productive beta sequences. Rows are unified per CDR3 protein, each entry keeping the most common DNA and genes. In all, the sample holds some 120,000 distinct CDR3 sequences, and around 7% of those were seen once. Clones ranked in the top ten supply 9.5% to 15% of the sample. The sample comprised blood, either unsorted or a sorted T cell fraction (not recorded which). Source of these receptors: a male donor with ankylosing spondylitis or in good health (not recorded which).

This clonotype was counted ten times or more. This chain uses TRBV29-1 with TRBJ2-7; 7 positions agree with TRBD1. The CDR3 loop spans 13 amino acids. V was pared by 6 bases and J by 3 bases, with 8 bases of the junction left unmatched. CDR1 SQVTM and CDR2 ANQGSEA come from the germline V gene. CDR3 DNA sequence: TGCAGCGTGCCGGGGACAGATCTCTACGAGCAGTACTTC. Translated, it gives CSVPGTDLYEQYF.

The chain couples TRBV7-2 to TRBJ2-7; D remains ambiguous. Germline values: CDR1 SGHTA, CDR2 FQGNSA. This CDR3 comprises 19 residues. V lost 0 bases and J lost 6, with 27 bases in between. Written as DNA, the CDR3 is TGTGCCAGCAGCTTAGCGGGCACTTCGAAAGGGTGGCGGCCGCTCGAGCAGTACTTC. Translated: CASSLAGTSKGWRPLEQYF.

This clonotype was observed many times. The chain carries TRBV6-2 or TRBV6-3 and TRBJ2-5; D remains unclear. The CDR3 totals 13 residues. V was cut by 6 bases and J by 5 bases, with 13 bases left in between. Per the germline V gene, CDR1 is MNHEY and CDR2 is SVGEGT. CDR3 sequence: CASRDLPAETQYF. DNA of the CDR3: TGTGCCAGCAGAGACTTACCAGCGGAGACCCAGTACTTC.

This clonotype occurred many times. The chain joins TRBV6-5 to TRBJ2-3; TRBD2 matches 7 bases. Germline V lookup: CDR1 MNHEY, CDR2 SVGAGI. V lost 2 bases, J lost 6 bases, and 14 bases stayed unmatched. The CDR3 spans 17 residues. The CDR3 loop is CASSYVRLAQGRDTQYF. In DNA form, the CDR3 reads TGTGCCAGCAGTTACGTCCGACTAGCTCAGGGCCGGGATACGCAGTATTTT.

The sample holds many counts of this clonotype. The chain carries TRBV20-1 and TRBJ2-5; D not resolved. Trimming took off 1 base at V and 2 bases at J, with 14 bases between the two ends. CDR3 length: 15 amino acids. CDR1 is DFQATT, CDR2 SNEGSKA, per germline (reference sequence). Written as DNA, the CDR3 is TGCAGTGCTAGAGGCGTCAGGTCCGATCAAGAGACCCAGTACTTC. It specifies CSARGVRSDQETQYF.

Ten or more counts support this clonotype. The CDR3 region is CSARDRMGFKTDTQYF. The CDR3 DNA sequence: TGCAGTGCTAGAGATCGTATGGGGTTTAAGACAGATACGCAGTATTTT. The genes are TRBV20-1 and TRBJ2-3; D is uncertain. V shed 0 bases and J shed 3 bases, with 16 bases lying between them. Germline CDR1 and CDR2: DFQATT and SNEGSKA (reference sequence). The CDR3 length is 16 residues.

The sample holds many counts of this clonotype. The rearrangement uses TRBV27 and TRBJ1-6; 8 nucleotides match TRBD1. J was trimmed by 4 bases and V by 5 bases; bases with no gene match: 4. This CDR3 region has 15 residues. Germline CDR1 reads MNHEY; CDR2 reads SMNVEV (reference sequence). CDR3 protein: CASSTGTGYNSPLHF. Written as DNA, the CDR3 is TGTGCCAGCAGTACCGGGACAGGTTATAATTCACCCCTCCACTTT.

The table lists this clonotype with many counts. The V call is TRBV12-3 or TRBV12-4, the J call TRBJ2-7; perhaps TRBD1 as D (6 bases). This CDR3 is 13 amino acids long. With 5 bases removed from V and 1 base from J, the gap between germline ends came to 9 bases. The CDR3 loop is CASSPTGSYEQYF. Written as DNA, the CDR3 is TGTGCCAGCAGTCCAACAGGGTCCTACGAGCAGTACTTC.

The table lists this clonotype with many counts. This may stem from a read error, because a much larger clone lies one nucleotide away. The CDR3 protein is CASSLGQGYQETQYF. CDR3 nucleotide sequence: TGCGCCAGCAGCTTGGGACAGGGGTACCAAGAGACCCAGTACTTC. This sequence joins TRBV5-1 and TRBJ2-5; TRBD1 matches at 8 bases. The trim removed 0 bases at V and 0 bases at J, leaving 1 base unmatched. The CDR3 contains 15 residues. Germline CDR1 is SGHRS and CDR2 is YFSETQ.

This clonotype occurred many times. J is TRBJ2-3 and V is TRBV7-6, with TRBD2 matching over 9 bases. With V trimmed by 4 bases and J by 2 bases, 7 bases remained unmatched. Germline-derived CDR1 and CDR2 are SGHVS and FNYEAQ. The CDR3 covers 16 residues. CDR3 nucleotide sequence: TGTGCCAGCAGCTGGGGGCTAGCGGGACACACAGATACGCAGTATTTT. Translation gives CASSWGLAGHTDTQYF.

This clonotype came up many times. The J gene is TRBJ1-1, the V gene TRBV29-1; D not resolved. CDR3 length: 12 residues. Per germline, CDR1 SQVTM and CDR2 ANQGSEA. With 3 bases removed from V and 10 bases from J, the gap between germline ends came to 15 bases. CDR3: CSVEENREGAFF. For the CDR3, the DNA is TGCAGCGTTGAGGAGAACCGTGAGGGAGCTTTCTTT.

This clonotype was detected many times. CDR3 nucleotide sequence: TGTGCCAGCAGCGAGGGCGGGAGGAACTACGAGCAGTACTTC. Amino acid sequence: CASSEGGRNYEQYF. This chain joins TRBV13 and TRBJ2-7; 8 nucleotides match TRBD2. The CDR3 is 14 residues long. Trimming removed 5 bases from V and 3 bases from J; junction bases left unmatched: 6. The germline V gene encodes CDR1 PRHDT and CDR2 FYEKMQ (reference sequence).

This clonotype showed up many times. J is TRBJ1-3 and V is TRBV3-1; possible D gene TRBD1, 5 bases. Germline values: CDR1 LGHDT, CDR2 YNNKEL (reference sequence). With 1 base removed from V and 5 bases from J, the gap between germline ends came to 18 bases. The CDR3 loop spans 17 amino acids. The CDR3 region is CASSQAGRRVRRNTIYF. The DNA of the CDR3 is TGTGCCAGCAGCCAAGCAGGGAGACGGGTCAGGAGAAACACCATATATTTT.

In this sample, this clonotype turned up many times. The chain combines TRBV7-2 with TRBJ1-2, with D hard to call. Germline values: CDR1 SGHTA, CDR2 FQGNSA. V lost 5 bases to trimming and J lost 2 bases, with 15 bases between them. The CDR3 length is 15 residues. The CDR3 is CASSPRHGGNYGYTF. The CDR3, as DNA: TGTGCCAGCAGCCCCAGACACGGAGGGAACTATGGCTACACCTTC.

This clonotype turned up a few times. The CDR3 DNA is TGTGCCAGTAGTAGAGGTCCTGGGAACACTGAAGCTTTCTTT. It specifies CASSRGPGNTEAFF. The chain has TRBV19 and TRBJ1-1; D is unresolved. CDR1 is LNHDA and CDR2 is SQIVND in the germline V gene (reference sequence). CDR3 length: 14 residues. V was clipped by 4 bases and J by 1 base, with 10 bases between them.